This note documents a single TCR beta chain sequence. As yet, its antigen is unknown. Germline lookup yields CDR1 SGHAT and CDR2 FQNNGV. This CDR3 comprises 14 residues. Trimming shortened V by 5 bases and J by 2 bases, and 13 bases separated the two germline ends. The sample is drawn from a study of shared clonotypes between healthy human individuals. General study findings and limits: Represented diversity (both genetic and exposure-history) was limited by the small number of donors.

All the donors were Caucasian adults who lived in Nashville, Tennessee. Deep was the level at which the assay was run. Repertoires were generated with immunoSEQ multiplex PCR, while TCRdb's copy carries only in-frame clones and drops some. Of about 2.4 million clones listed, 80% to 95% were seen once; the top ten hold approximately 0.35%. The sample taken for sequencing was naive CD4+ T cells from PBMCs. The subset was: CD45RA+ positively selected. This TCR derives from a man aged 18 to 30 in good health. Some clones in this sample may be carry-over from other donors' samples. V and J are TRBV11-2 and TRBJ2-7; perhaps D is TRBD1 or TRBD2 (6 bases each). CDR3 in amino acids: CASSPGGQPYEQYF. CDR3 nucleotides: TGTGCCAGCAGCCCTGGGGGGCAACCCTACGAGCAGTACTTC. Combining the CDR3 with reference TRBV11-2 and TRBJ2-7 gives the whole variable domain EAGVAQSPRYKIIEKRQSVAFWCNPISGHATLYWYQQILGQGPKLLIQFQNNGVVDDSQLPKDRFSAERLKGVDSTLKIQPAKLEDSAVYLCASSPGGQPYEQYFGPGTRLTVT.